This TCR beta chain is drawn from a study of CD8 T cells in Susac syndrome. cDNA came from roughly 0.5 to 1 ug RNA primed by random hexamers. The immunoSEQ assay covered 54 Vbeta and 13 Jbeta segments for CDR3. MiXCR, applied by TCRdb to the immunoSEQ multiplex PCR reads, yields one record per CDR3 protein. Found here are about 240,000 distinct CDR3 sequences, 90% to 96% of them singletons; the top ten hold 0.1%. Germline loops: CDR1 LGHDT, CDR2 YNNKEL (reference sequence). The CDR3 totals 14 residues. Trimming removed 1 base from V and 6 bases from J, with 12 bases in between. The sequencing sample was made of CD4+ T cells from PBMCs. The source is a human donor with Susac syndrome. The chain employs TRBV3-1 and TRBJ1-2; perhaps TRBD1 as D (5 bases). This CDR3 reads CASSQVDRGDGYTF. The CDR3 DNA reads as TGTGCCAGCAGCCAAGTCGACAGAGGGGATGGCTACACCTTC.